The source of this T cell receptor beta chain is a study of cytomegalovirus exposure and HLA in healthy donors. Study-wide results and caveats: A later analysis reportedly found fewer N-insertions in an Asian-associated ancestry cluster than the roughly 680-donor mean.

The PCR employed 60 Vbeta primers together with 13 Jbeta primers. Some clones are missing from TCRdb's copy, which holds only in-frame ones; the method was immunoSEQ multiplex PCR. The sample holds a few hundred thousand clones, approximately 80% seen once. The CDR3 spans 15 residues. With 5 bases clipped from V and 6 bases from J, the junction kept 9 bases outside the gene matches. Germline values: CDR1 SGHTA, CDR2 FQGNSA. As to this clone: What it binds is not known.

The rearrangement uses TRBV7-2 and TRBJ2-1; 8 positions match TRBD2. This TCR was recovered from a woman aged 55-75 years in good health and CMV-seropositive. Specimen: PBMCs. CDR3 nucleotides: TGTGCCAGCAGCACCAGCGGGAGAATTGGCAATGAGCAGTTCTTC. Its protein is CASSTSGRIGNEQFF.